One sample yielded the 31 T cell receptor beta chains listed below, sequenced in a study of blood T cell repertoires in COVID-19. Generated by immunoSEQ multiplex PCR, the TCRdb table keeps only in-frame clones and is missing some. The sample lists tens of thousands of clones; approximately 92% were seen once. The sequencing input was peripheral blood. The source of these receptors is a man aged 45 to 65 with active COVID-19.

The genes are TRBV3-1 (or the pseudogene TRBV3-2) and TRBJ2-7, with a weak D call TRBD2 (5 bases). CDR1 is LGHDT and CDR2 is YNNKEL in the germline V gene (reference sequence). Trimming stripped 6 bases from V and 6 bases from J, with 12 bases between. The CDR3 length is 12 residues. The DNA for the CDR3 is TGTGCCAGCAGAGCGACGGGGAGCGAGCAGTACTTC. This translates into CASRATGSEQYF.

The rearrangement joins TRBV2 to TRBJ2-4; D unclear. With 0 bases removed from V and 14 bases from J, the gap between germline ends came to 8 bases. CDR3 size: 11 residues. From germline, CDR1 is SNHLY and CDR2 FYNNEI. The CDR3 bases are TGTGCCAGCAGTGAAGCCTCGTCAGAGTACTTC. Translated: CASSEASSEYF.

The rearrangement joins TRBV3-1 (or the pseudogene TRBV3-2) to TRBJ1-4; D might be TRBD1 (5 bases). V lost 4 bases and J lost 3, with 12 bases in between. Germline V gene data show CDR1 as LGHDT and CDR2 as YNNKEL (reference sequence). This CDR3 has 15 residues. The CDR3 nucleotides are TGTGCCAGCAGCCCGGGGGGACGGTCTAATGAAAAACTGTTTTTT. Translation: CASSPGGRSNEKLFF.

The chain uses TRBV28 and TRBJ2-1; TRBD1 matches 8 bases. Losses at the gene ends were 2 bases for V and 8 bases for J; bases not matched to a gene: 5. CDR1 MDHEN and CDR2 SYDVKM come from the germline V gene. The CDR3 runs to 14 residues. In DNA form, the CDR3 reads TGTGCCAGCAGTTTAATGGGACAGGTACATGAGCAGTTCTTC. It codes for CASSLMGQVHEQFF.

This clone was found a few times. The chain has TRBV6-2 or TRBV6-3 and TRBJ1-1; perhaps TRBD1 as D (5 bases). V was trimmed by 2 bases and J by 0 bases, leaving 16 bases between them. CDR3 length: 17 amino acids. Per germline, CDR1 MNHEY and CDR2 SVGEGT. CDR3 sequence reads: CASSYPRRGRMNTEAFF. The CDR3, as DNA: TGTGCCAGCAGTTACCCCCGCCGGGGGAGGATGAACACTGAAGCTTTCTTT.

The chain recombines TRBV21-1 with TRBJ2-5; no check of the table's D call, TRBD2, against the DNA was made. TRBV21-1 is a documented pseudogene. This CDR3 is built from 17 residues. The CDR3 region has the DNA TGTGCCAGCAGCACCCAGGGGGGAGGGACTAGGTTAGAGACCCAGTACTTC. This translates into CASSTQGGGTRLETQYF.

Here the CDR3 DNA reads TGTGCCAGCAGTCCACCTCAGGGCCGGGAGCTGTTTTTT. Amino acids: CASSPPQGRELFF. The V gene is TRBV6-2 or TRBV6-3, the J gene TRBJ2-2; possibly TRBD1 for D (5 bases). The CDR3 has 13 amino acids. CDR1 MNHEY and CDR2 SVGEGT come from the germline V gene. The V end lost 5 bases, the J end lost 9 bases, and 13 bases lay between the germline ends.

The chain combines TRBV9 with TRBJ1-2, with D perhaps TRBD1 (5 bases). The CDR3 length is 13 residues. V dropped 2 bases and J dropped 1 base, with 6 bases sitting between them. CDR1 is SGDLS and CDR2 is YYNGEE in the germline V gene. The chain's CDR3 is CASSVDSNYGYTF. CDR3 DNA: TGTGCCAGCAGCGTTGACAGTAACTATGGCTACACCTTC.

The chain recombines TRBV11-3 with TRBJ2-2, with 7 bases that match TRBD2. The CDR3 is 15 amino acids. Germline V lookup: CDR1 SGHNT, CDR2 YENEEA. Trimming took 0 bases from V and 7 from J; bases not matched to a gene: 5. The CDR3 nucleotides are TGTGCCAGCAGCTTAGAAGGCGGGAGCAACGGGGAGCTGTTTTTT. Residues: CASSLEGGSNGELFF.

The V gene is TRBV5-1, the J gene TRBJ2-7; maybe TRBD2 (6 bases). Per the germline V gene, CDR1 is SGHRS and CDR2 is YFSETQ. Trimming pared 0 bases from V and 2 bases from J, leaving 12 bases between. CDR3 length: 15 residues. CDR3 protein: CASSLAGSGTYEQYF. The CDR3 bases are TGCGCCAGCAGCTTGGCCGGTAGCGGCACCTACGAGCAGTACTTC.

This chain uses TRBV11-2 with TRBJ1-5, with D perhaps TRBD1 (5 bases). In germline, CDR1 is SGHAT, CDR2 FQNNGV. V lost 4 bases and J 7 bases, leaving 14 bases between the germline ends. The CDR3 has 14 residues. The CDR3 sequence is CASSSTDRSQPQHF. CDR3 nucleotides: TGTGCCAGCAGCTCCACCGACAGATCCCAGCCCCAGCATTTT.

This chain uses TRBV29-1 with TRBJ1-1; D uncertain. V was trimmed by 6 bases and J by 0 bases, leaving 14 bases between them. This CDR3 spans 14 amino acids. Germline V gives CDR1 SQVTM, CDR2 ANQGSEA. CDR3 protein: CSVRGIGMNTEAFF. The DNA for the CDR3 is TGCAGCGTAAGAGGGATTGGTATGAACACTGAAGCTTTCTTT. Filled out from reference TRBV29-1 and TRBJ1-1, the complete variable domain reads SAVISQKPSRDICQRGTSLTIQCQVDSQVTMMFWYRQQPGQSLTLIATANQGSEATYESGFVIDKFPISRPNLTFSTLTVSNMSPEDSSIYLCSVRGIGMNTEAFFGQGTRLTVV.

The chain carries TRBV6-5 and TRBJ2-1; tentative D call: TRBD1 (7 bases). The germline gives CDR1 MNHEY, CDR2 SVGAGI. Trimming stripped 4 bases from V and 11 bases from J, with 21 bases between. The CDR3 consists of 15 residues. The DNA for the CDR3 is TGTGCCAGCAGTTCCAGGGGGGCTCCGCTTTTTCAGCAGTTCTTC. Translated: CASSSRGAPLFQQFF.

The chain couples TRBV13 to TRBJ2-5, with 7 bases identical to TRBD1. The CDR3 runs to 15 residues. Per germline, CDR1 PRHDT and CDR2 FYEKMQ (reference sequence). The V and J ends lost 5 bases and 5 bases, in that order; junction bases with no gene match: 11. CDR3 DNA: TGTGCCAGCAGCAACCGACAGGGCTCGGGGGAGACCCAGTACTTC. This encodes CASSNRQGSGETQYF.

J is TRBJ1-3 and V is TRBV30; D unresolved. The germline V and J ends were trimmed by 2 bases and 1 base, with 12 bases remaining between them. Germline lookup yields CDR1 GTSNPN and CDR2 SVGIG (reference sequence). The CDR3 extends over 15 amino acids. The CDR3 reads CAWSSTEPSGNTIYF. The CDR3 DNA sequence: TGTGCCTGGAGTTCGACGGAGCCTTCTGGAAACACCATATATTTT.

This clone has just one count. The V call is TRBV18, the J call TRBJ2-1, with 15 bases that match TRBD2. Germline V gene lookup returns CDR1 KGHSH and CDR2 LQKENI. The CDR3 runs 15 residues. Trimming removed 3 bases from V and 9 bases from J; junction bases left unmatched: 3. Written as DNA, the CDR3 is TGTGCCAGCTCACCCTGGACTAGCGGGAGGGGTGAGCAGTTCTTC. It is translated as CASSPWTSGRGEQFF.

V and J are TRBV19 and TRBJ2-3, with TRBD1 matching over 11 bases. Germline CDR1 is LNHDA and CDR2 is SQIVND (reference sequence). Trimming removed 7 bases from V and 2 bases from J; junction bases left unmatched: 5. CDR3 length equals 15 residues. CDR3 residues: CASTLGQGVTDTQYF. Written as DNA, the CDR3 is TGTGCCAGTACCCTGGGACAGGGGGTCACAGATACGCAGTATTTT.

The gene calls are TRBV5-5 and TRBJ1-1; D uncertain. CDR1 SGHKS and CDR2 YYEKEE come from the germline V gene (reference sequence). V dropped 0 bases and J dropped 3 bases, with 6 bases sitting between them. This CDR3 has 13 residues. The CDR3 DNA reads as TGTGCCAGCAGCTTGGTGAGGGACACTGAAGCTTTCTTT. This encodes CASSLVRDTEAFF.

This clone has just one count. The rearrangement joins TRBV19 to TRBJ1-3; a possible D gene is TRBD1 (5 bases). Trimming pared 9 bases from V and 0 bases from J, leaving 12 bases between. CDR1 and CDR2 (germline): LNHDA, SQIVND (reference sequence). The CDR3 loop spans 14 amino acids. The CDR3 sequence is CASRGLISGNTIYF. In DNA, the CDR3 is TGTGCCAGCCGGGGACTTATCTCTGGAAACACCATATATTTT.

V usage is TRBV7-6 and J usage is TRBJ2-5; D unresolved. V dropped 5 bases and J dropped 5 bases, with 12 bases sitting between them. The CDR3 runs to 13 residues. Germline CDR1 SGHVS, CDR2 FNYEAQ. The CDR3 region is CASSESRTETQYF. CDR3 in DNA: TGTGCCAGCAGCGAATCTAGAACGGAGACCCAGTACTTC. Combining the CDR3 with reference TRBV7-6 and TRBJ2-5 gives the whole variable domain GAGVSQSPRYKVTKRGQDVALRCDPISGHVSLYWYRQALGQGPEFLTYFNYEAQQDKSGLPNDRFSAERPEGSISTLTIQRTEQRDSAMYRCASSESRTETQYFGPGTRLLVL.

The chain combines TRBV9 with TRBJ2-7; TRBD1 aligns across 9 bases. The CDR3 covers 15 residues. The germline V gene has CDR1 SGDLS and CDR2 YYNGEE. The J segment lost 6 bases and the V segment lost 3 bases, leaving 10 bases of the junction unmatched. CDR3 coding DNA: TGTGCCAGCAGCGAAACAGGGGGCGCTTTCTCCGAGCAGTACTTC. Amino acid sequence: CASSETGGAFSEQYF.

The J gene is TRBJ2-6, the V gene TRBV2, with D possibly TRBD1 on 5 matching bases. V was cut by 7 bases and J by 0 bases, with 10 bases left in between. The CDR3 spans 15 residues. Germline-derived CDR1 and CDR2 are SNHLY and FYNNEI. CDR3 protein: CASKAGNSGANVLTF. The CDR3, as DNA: TGTGCCAGCAAGGCAGGGAACTCTGGGGCCAACGTCCTGACTTTC.

This chain uses TRBV6-5 with TRBJ2-1; TRBD1 might be the D (6 bases). The CDR3 has 13 residues. Germline V gene lookup returns CDR1 MNHEY and CDR2 SVGAGI. Between the trimmed V and J ends, which lost 4 bases and 10 bases, there was a span of 14 bases. CDR3 loop: CASSSSQGKEQFF. In DNA form, the CDR3 reads TGTGCCAGCAGTTCTTCTCAGGGGAAAGAGCAGTTCTTC.

The gene calls are TRBV5-1 and TRBJ1-1; 9 bases line up with TRBD1. The CDR3 consists of 15 residues. Germline V CDR1 and CDR2: SGHRS, YFSETQ. V trimming: 1 base; J trimming: 0 bases; junction bases outside the gene matches: 1. The CDR3 nucleotides read TGCGCCAGCAGCTTGACAGGGGGCATGAACACTGAAGCTTTCTTT. Its protein is CASSLTGGMNTEAFF.

DNA for the CDR3: TGTGCCAGCAGTCTCAGTCTGGACAGCGGACAGCCCCAGCATTTT. Translated: CASSLSLDSGQPQHF. The genes are TRBV6-5 and TRBJ1-5; D might be TRBD1 (6 bases). Looked up from germline, CDR1 is MNHEY and CDR2 is SVGAGI. Between the trimmed V and J ends, which lost 5 bases and 7 bases, there was a span of 18 bases. This CDR3 has 15 residues.

The chain combines TRBV3-1 (or the pseudogene TRBV3-2) with TRBJ2-3; 7 bases are a match to TRBD2. V gave up 4 bases and J gave up 4 bases; unmatched junction bases: 8. Per the germline V gene, CDR1 is LGHDT and CDR2 is YNNKEL (reference sequence). This CDR3 is built from 15 residues. The CDR3: CASSLPSGGADTQYF. CDR3 in DNA: TGTGCCAGCAGCCTGCCGTCTGGGGGGGCAGATACGCAGTATTTT.

This clone was detected only once. The chain uses TRBV11-2 and TRBJ2-1; 8 bases are shared with TRBD1. In germline, CDR1 is SGHAT, CDR2 FQNNGV. The junction had 12 bases not matched to a gene; V was cut back by 5 bases and J by 9 bases. The CDR3 consists of 15 residues. In DNA form, the CDR3 reads TGTGCCAGCAGCCCCATCGGCAGGGGGCGGGGTGAGCAGTTCTTC. This codes for CASSPIGRGRGEQFF.

The chain carries TRBV21-1 and TRBJ2-7; no check of the table's D call, TRBD1, against the DNA was made. TRBV21-1 is listed as a pseudogene. The CDR3 length is 14 residues. In DNA form, the CDR3 reads TGTGCCAGCAGCAAAAGGACACCAATGCACGAGCAGTACTTC. As protein: CASSKRTPMHEQYF.

V and J are TRBV4-3 and TRBJ2-2, with D hard to call. Germline lookup yields CDR1 LGHNA and CDR2 YSLEER. The CDR3 has 17 residues. The V end lost 4 bases, the J end lost 0 bases, and 15 bases lay between the germline ends. CDR3 sequence reads: CASSRSSVAANTGELFF. DNA of the CDR3: TGCGCCAGCAGCCGGTCAAGTGTGGCAGCGAACACCGGGGAGCTGTTTTTT.

The gene calls are TRBV5-6 and TRBJ1-2, with 9 bases aligning to TRBD1. The CDR3 runs 15 residues. CDR1 is SGHDT, CDR2 YYEEEE, per germline. The V segment lost 1 base and the J segment 7 bases; nucleotides outside the gene matches: 8. DNA of the CDR3: TGTGCCAGCAGCTTGAAGGGACAGGGCGATCGTGGCTACACCTTC. It encodes CASSLKGQGDRGYTF.

The J gene is TRBJ2-5, the V gene TRBV6-1, with TRBD2 matching 8 bases. The CDR3 extends over 16 amino acids. CDR1 and CDR2 from the germline V gene are MNHNS and SASEGT. After removal of 4 bases from V and 1 base from J, the junction contained 8 bases not matched to a gene. The CDR3: CASSGVAGPRQETQYF. As DNA, the CDR3 is TGTGCCAGCAGTGGCGTAGCGGGGCCTCGCCAAGAGACCCAGTACTTC.